The 20 T cell receptor beta chains below all came from one sample that was sequenced in a study of T cell repertoires in cytomegalovirus infection. TCRdb processed the reads anew with MiXCR; each CDR3 protein has one entry. The sample lists 300,000 to 450,000 distinct CDR3 sequences, less than 20% occurring once. Sequencing used PBMCs. The origin of the receptors is a human donor in good health (CMV status not recorded). Some clones in this sample may be carry-over from other donors' samples.

The chain recombines TRBV10-3 with TRBJ2-7; 12 bases agree with TRBD2. Germline values: CDR1 ENHRY, CDR2 SYGVKD. V trimming: 11 bases; J trimming: 3 bases; junction bases outside the gene matches: 5. The CDR3 is made up of 13 amino acids. The CDR3 region has the DNA TGTGCCGCCCGGACTAGCGGGGACTACGAGCAGTACTTC. It is translated as CAARTSGDYEQYF.

This clonotype was observed at least ten times. This chain links TRBV28 with TRBJ2-2, with D unclear. The CDR3 spans 13 residues. The germline V gene encodes CDR1 MDHEN and CDR2 SYDVKM. Trimming removed 4 bases at V and 12 bases at J, with 15 bases between. The CDR3 spells CASSSEEGRKLFF. The DNA for the CDR3 is TGTGCCAGCAGTTCAGAAGAAGGTAGAAAGCTGTTTTTT. Using reference TRBV28 and TRBJ2-2 for the parts outside the CDR3, the full variable domain is DVKVTQSSRYLVKRTGEKVFLECVQDMDHENMFWYRQDPGLGLRLIYFSYDVKMKEKGDIPEGYSVSREKKERFSLILESASTNQTSMYLCASSSEEGRKLFFGEGSRLTVL.

The rearrangement links TRBV7-6 to TRBJ2-7, with 8 bases lining up with TRBD2. Trimming at V came to 3 bases and at J to 5 bases, leaving 3 bases not matched to a gene. This CDR3 is built from 13 residues. The germline V gene encodes CDR1 SGHVS and CDR2 FNYEAQ. The DNA of the CDR3 is TGTGCCAGCAGCTTCGGGGGGGCCCACGAGCAGTACTTC. It translates to CASSFGGAHEQYF.

This sequence joins TRBV30 and TRBJ2-1; TRBD2 matches at 8 bases. This CDR3 has 14 residues. CDR1 and CDR2 from the germline V gene are GTSNPN and SVGIG (reference sequence). V was clipped by 5 bases and J by 4 bases; unmatched bases: 7. The CDR3 nucleotides read TGTGCCTGGTTCCCGGGGGGGGGATACAATGAGCAGTTCTTC. It codes for CAWFPGGGYNEQFF.

Ten or more counts support this clonotype. The chain uses TRBV4-3 and TRBJ1-2; D gene uncertain. With 1 base removed from V and 3 bases from J, the gap between germline ends came to 12 bases. The length of the CDR3 is 15 residues. Per the germline V gene, CDR1 is LGHNA and CDR2 is YSLEER. The CDR3 protein is CASSQGGLDHYGYTF. In DNA, the CDR3 is TGCGCCAGCAGCCAAGGAGGATTAGATCACTATGGCTACACCTTC.

The V and J genes are TRBV7-9 and TRBJ2-1, with TRBD1 matching over 7 bases. Germline CDR1 and CDR2: SEHNR and FQNEAQ (reference sequence). With V trimmed by 5 bases and J by 4 bases, 11 bases remained unmatched. The CDR3 covers 16 residues. This CDR3 is CASSTHQGERYNEQFF. The CDR3, as DNA: TGTGCCAGCAGCACACACCAGGGGGAAAGGTACAATGAGCAGTTCTTC. The complete variable domain, with remaining parts taken from reference TRBV7-9 and TRBJ2-1, reads DTGVSQNPRHKITKRGQNVTFRCDPISEHNRLYWYRQTLGQGPEFLTYFQNEAQLEKSRLLSDRFSAERPKGSFSTLEIQRTEQGDSAMYLCASSTHQGERYNEQFFGPGTRLTVL.

Many counts were recorded for this clonotype. As DNA, the CDR3 is TGTGCCAGCAGCCTAGCCGGGGGACTAGCGGGGGGAAGACCTAGCACAGATACGCAGTATTTT. Residues: CASSLAGGLAGGRPSTDTQYF. V usage is TRBV11-2 and J usage is TRBJ2-3, with 15 nucleotides matching TRBD2. The CDR3 has 21 amino acids. The junction had 15 bases not matched to a gene; V was cut back by 5 bases and J by 0 bases. Germline V gives CDR1 SGHAT, CDR2 FQNNGV.

The rearrangement joins TRBV15 to TRBJ1-2, with TRBD1 matching over 9 bases. The J segment lost 7 bases and the V segment lost 5 bases, leaving 11 bases of the junction unmatched. The CDR3 loop spans 15 amino acids. Per the germline V gene, CDR1 is LNHNV and CDR2 is YYDKDF (reference sequence). The CDR3 DNA follows: TGTGCCACCAGCTTCCATGGACAGGGGATTTCTGGCTACACCTTC. This codes for CATSFHGQGISGYTF. Looking up the rest from reference TRBV15 and TRBJ1-2 gives the full variable domain: DAMVIQNPRYQVTQFGKPVTLSCSQTLNHNVMYWYQQKSSQAPKLLFHYYDKDFNNEADTPDNFQSRRPNTSFCFLDIRSPGLGDTAMYLCATSFHGQGISGYTFGSGTRLTVV.

The chain employs TRBV10-3 and TRBJ2-3, with TRBD1 identical over 7 bases. The CDR3 extends over 15 amino acids. The V and J ends lost 6 bases and 4 bases, in that order; junction bases with no gene match: 10. Germline V lookup: CDR1 ENHRY, CDR2 SYGVKD. The CDR3 region is CAISRTGFVSDTQYF. CDR3 DNA: TGTGCCATCAGCCGGACAGGTTTTGTGTCAGATACGCAGTATTTT.

The CDR3 protein is CASSLRDREGYTF. CDR3 in DNA: TGTGCCAGTAGTCTCCGGGACAGGGAGGGCTACACCTTC. The rearrangement uses TRBV19 and TRBJ1-2; the match to TRBD1 covers 9 bases. The CDR3 is 13 residues long. J gave up 8 bases and V 5 bases, and 6 bases lay outside the gene matches. CDR1 is LNHDA and CDR2 is SQIVND in the germline V gene (reference sequence). The full variable domain, completed using reference TRBV19 and TRBJ1-2, is DGGITQSPKYLFRKEGQNVTLSCEQNLNHDAMYWYRQDPGQGLRLIYYSQIVNDFQKGDIAEGYSVSREKKESFPLTVTSAQKNPTAFYLCASSLRDREGYTFGSGTRLTVV.

This clonotype was seen only a few times. This chain joins TRBV28 and TRBJ1-5; tentatively, D is TRBD1 (5 bases). Germline V gives CDR1 MDHEN, CDR2 SYDVKM. V lost 7 bases and J 5 bases, leaving 18 bases between the germline ends. This CDR3 is 15 amino acids long. The CDR3 bases are TGTGCCAGCATGTCGAGGGGAGAAGGTCATCAGCCCCAGCATTTT. Translating gives CASMSRGEGHQPQHF.

The chain combines TRBV5-8 with TRBJ2-5; 12 bases map to TRBD2. The trim removed 4 bases at V and 5 bases at J, leaving 9 bases unmatched. The CDR3 loop spans 16 amino acids. Germline CDR1 is SGHTS and CDR2 is YDEGEE. The CDR3 sequence is CASSRPLAGGYETQYF. In DNA form, the CDR3 reads TGTGCCAGCAGCCGTCCCCTAGCGGGGGGGTATGAGACCCAGTACTTC.

The rearrangement links TRBV2 to TRBJ1-5; D possibly corresponds to TRBD1 (6 bases). Germline assignment: CDR1 SNHLY and CDR2 FYNNEI. The CDR3 has 14 amino acids. Trimming stripped 6 bases from V and 15 bases from J, with 24 bases between. The CDR3 DNA reads TGTGCCAGCAGCCCGGTGGACAGTGGGAAAGCATGGCATTTT. Its protein product is CASSPVDSGKAWHF.

This clonotype has a handful of counts. V and J are TRBV15 and TRBJ2-5; no definite D call. The CDR3 spans 15 residues. Germline V gene data show CDR1 as LNHNV and CDR2 as YYDKDF (reference sequence). The V end lost 5 bases, the J end lost 1 base, and 14 bases lay between the germline ends. CDR3 amino acids: CATSEGLGVQETQYF. The CDR3 coding sequence is TGTGCCACCAGCGAAGGGCTCGGCGTCCAAGAGACCCAGTACTTC.

CDR3 sequence: CASSSPGTSGGLTGELFF. CDR3 in DNA: TGTGCCAGCAGCAGTCCCGGGACTAGCGGGGGGCTTACCGGGGAGCTGTTTTTT. The J gene is TRBJ2-2, the V gene TRBV7-2, with 15 bases lining up with TRBD2. CDR3 size: 18 residues. J gave up 5 bases and V 5 bases, and 9 bases lay outside the gene matches. The germline CDR1 and CDR2 sequences are SGHTA and FQGNSA.

This clonotype was seen a few times. V and J are TRBV10-3 and TRBJ2-7; possible D gene TRBD2, 6 bases. V shed 0 bases and J shed 0 bases, with 12 bases lying between them. The germline V gene encodes CDR1 ENHRY and CDR2 SYGVKD. The CDR3 extends over 16 amino acids. CDR3 region: CAISESEGRSSYEQYF. The CDR3 DNA reads as TGTGCCATCAGTGAGTCGGAGGGGCGAAGCTCCTACGAGCAGTACTTC.

The chain is built from TRBV2 and TRBJ2-1, with D maybe TRBD2 (5 bases). CDR3 length equals 17 residues. V was trimmed by 5 bases and J by 0 bases, leaving 17 bases between them. Germline assignment: CDR1 SNHLY and CDR2 FYNNEI. CDR3 sequence (DNA): TGTGCCAGCAGTCCCCGGGGTGGTAGCCTCTCCTACAATGAGCAGTTCTTC. This codes for CASSPRGGSLSYNEQFF. Filled out from reference TRBV2 and TRBJ2-1, the complete variable domain reads EPEVTQTPSHQVTQMGQEVILRCVPISNHLYFYWYRQILGQKVEFLVSFYNNEISEKSEIFDDQFSVERPDGSNFTLKIRSTKLEDSAMYFCASSPRGGSLSYNEQFFGPGTRLTVL.

This clonotype has just a few counts. The rearrangement links TRBV20-1 to TRBJ1-5; 9 nucleotides agree with TRBD1. The ends lost 6 bases at V and 7 bases at J; junction bases unmatched: 10. The CDR3 loop spans 14 amino acids. CDR1 is DFQATT and CDR2 is SNEGSKA in the germline V gene (reference sequence). This CDR3 reads CSAVDRGVGQPQHF. Here the CDR3 DNA reads TGCAGTGCCGTGGACAGGGGAGTTGGCCAGCCCCAGCATTTT.

This clonotype occurred many times. The CDR3 bases are TGTGCCAGCAGCTTCCGACCTAGCGGACAAGAGACCCAGTACTTC. It specifies CASSFRPSGQETQYF. The genes are TRBV7-9 and TRBJ2-5, with 7 bases that match TRBD2. The CDR3 has 15 amino acids. Trimming at V came to 3 bases and at J to 2 bases, leaving 6 bases not matched to a gene. Germline CDR1 reads SEHNR; CDR2 reads FQNEAQ (reference sequence).

V and J are TRBV19 and TRBJ1-5; D ambiguous. The CDR3 extends over 15 amino acids. Trimming stripped 5 bases from V and 10 bases from J, with 21 bases between. Germline V gene data show CDR1 as LNHDA and CDR2 as SQIVND (reference sequence). The CDR3 here is CASSVPRTGISPQHF. CDR3 bases: TGTGCCAGTAGTGTCCCTAGGACGGGAATCAGCCCCCAGCATTTT. The full variable domain, rest sourced from reference TRBV19 and TRBJ1-5, is DGGITQSPKYLFRKEGQNVTLSCEQNLNHDAMYWYRQDPGQGLRLIYYSQIVNDFQKGDIAEGYSVSREKKESFPLTVTSAQKNPTAFYLCASSVPRTGISPQHFGDGTRLSIL.